This TCR beta chain was documented in a study of blood T cell repertoires in COVID-19 (dated by TCRdb to the early 2020s). For context, the study as a whole: Collaborator samples came from the United States, Italy and Spain and covered acute and convalescent phases of COVID-19. The prospective study material was composed of cDNA or gDNA derived from T cells, B-cell-depleted T cells, or PBMCs. Subjects who had been exposed to COVID-19, were actively infected with it, or had recovered from it provided the deeply sampled blood TCRbeta repertoires that made up the dataset. The repertoires were released in a freely available public database intended as a resource for research on the immune response to SARS-CoV-2. Samples came from the ongoing ImmuneRACE study (first 160 participants) plus 1,254 subjects from 6 global collaborators. The sample metadata nearly always contained a de-identified subject ID, COVID-19 status, age in years and sex. Where available, HLA class I and class II types were taken from metadata supplied by the sample provider and were not determined by assay-based typing. Here is what the overall study found, with its caveats: Clinical and demographic metadata were provided uncurated, with the amount varying by source and participant.

Each collaborating institution followed its own protocols to collect whole blood in K2EDTA tubes. For TCRbeta analysis, collaborator samples were shipped as frozen whole blood, as isolated PBMCs, or as DNA extracted from either sample type. A word on this clone: The antigen it recognizes is unknown. Base-call qualities are not available, and no considerably larger clone is one nucleotide away.

Reading the germline V gene gives CDR1 MDHEN and CDR2 SYDVKM. The CDR3 numbers 17 residues from cysteine through phenylalanine. Left in the record is the CDR3 DNA by itself, 51 bases read in frame from the first base. V and J are trimmed by 3 bases and 4 bases, and the gene matches miss 14 bases of the junction. The immunoSEQ Assay, a bias-controlled multiplex PCR, was used to amplify TCRbeta CDR3 regions from genomic DNA. In the source study's methods: Within the assay, amplification of reference gene primers was used to estimate how many nucleated cells each sample contained. To quantify the absolute abundance of each unique TCRbeta CDR3 rearrangement, sequence reads were collapsed and filtered. For each sample, productive Simpson clonality was calculated as the square root of Simpson's diversity index over productive rearrangements. As stored in TCRdb, this immuneACCESS dataset retains in-frame rearrangements with V and J assigned. A fraction of the clones does not appear; measured against another copy, unresolved V genes explain less than half of the discrepancy, and the remainder lacks a known reason. D and trimming come from the DNA, and the V and J calls and clone size come from that table. This sample comprises about 60,000 clones, 84% of them detected only once. The top ten clones comprise about 12% of the sample.

The TCR sequence derives from a human donor in a cohort sampled during active COVID-19. Specimen: peripheral blood. Recombination linked TRBV28 to TRBJ2-7, and 8 bases in between align with TRBD2. This receptor carries the CDR3 CASSLPSAVAGGYEQYF. The base sequence is TGTGCCAGCAGTTTGCCCTCGGCGGTGGCGGGAGGATACGAGCAGTACTTC.